These 21 T cell receptor beta chains came from one sample sequenced in a study of patients and donors after allogeneic stem cell transplantation. TCRdb analysed the RT-PCR reads with MiXCR anew, one entry per CDR3 protein. The sample holds tens of thousands of distinct CDR3 sequences, roughly 4.9% seen once. Material for sequencing was blood, either unsorted or a sorted T cell fraction (not recorded which). The source of these receptors is a human donor who was either an allogeneic HSCT recipient or a stem cell or donor lymphocyte infusion donor (not recorded which). It is not recorded whose cells these are; they may come from a transplant donor.

The chain links TRBV5-4 to TRBJ1-2, with a possible D match to TRBD1 (6 bases). The V gene lost 2 bases and the J gene lost 3 bases, with 17 bases spanning the gap. CDR3 length: 16 amino acids. In germline, CDR1 is SGHNT, CDR2 YYREEE (reference sequence). The CDR3 protein is CASSFLGAGSDYGYTF. The CDR3, as DNA: TGTGCCAGCAGCTTTTTGGGGGCAGGGTCTGACTATGGCTACACCTTC.

In this sample, this clonotype turned up many times. This chain joins TRBV2 and TRBJ2-7; D not certain. The CDR3 consists of 13 residues. The germline V and J ends were trimmed by 4 bases and 2 bases, with 9 bases remaining between them. The germline gives CDR1 SNHLY, CDR2 FYNNEI. CDR3 sequence: CASSVGLTYEQYF. CDR3 sequence (DNA): TGTGCCAGCAGTGTGGGCCTGACCTACGAGCAGTACTTC.

This clonotype was detected many times. At one end the junction does not follow the germline gene, possibly because of a read error. The chain joins TRBV20-1 to TRBJ2-1; D is possibly TRBD1 (8 bases). CDR3 length equals 13 residues. Germline V gives CDR1 DFQATT, CDR2 SNEGSKA (reference sequence). The CDR3: CSAIEHTGGAPIF. The CDR3 region has the DNA TGCAGTGCTATCGAACACACAGGGGGGGCACCGATCTTC.

This clonotype came up many times. The genes are TRBV9 and TRBJ2-1; the match to TRBD1 covers 8 bases. Trimming took 0 bases from V and 8 from J; bases not matched to a gene: 10. Germline V CDR1 and CDR2: SGDLS, YYNGEE. The CDR3 is made up of 16 amino acids. The CDR3 here is CASSVAPGGLLDEQFF. DNA of the CDR3: TGTGCCAGCAGCGTAGCCCCAGGGGGCCTCCTCGATGAGCAGTTCTTC. Drawing the rest from reference TRBV9 and TRBJ2-1, the complete variable domain is DSGVTQTPKHLITATGQRVTLRCSPRSGDLSVYWYQQSLDQGLQFLIQYYNGEERAKGNILERFSAQQFPDLHSELNLSSLELGDSALYFCASSVAPGGLLDEQFFGPGTRLTVL.

At least ten counts were recorded for this clonotype. V gene TRBV4-2 combines with J gene TRBJ2-5, with TRBD2 matching over 8 bases. V shed 7 bases, J shed 3 bases, and the junction held 13 bases outside the gene matches. CDR1 is LGHNA, CDR2 YNFKEQ, per germline. The CDR3 extends over 16 amino acids. The CDR3 DNA follows: TGTGCCAGCAAACGGGGCGGCGGGGGGTGGGAAGAGACCCAGTACTTC. Its translation is CASKRGGGGWEETQYF.

Many counts were recorded for this clonotype. The chain recombines TRBV4-2 with TRBJ2-2; D ambiguous. Germline lookup yields CDR1 LGHNA and CDR2 YNFKEQ. The CDR3 runs 17 residues. Trimming took off 1 base at V and 0 bases at J, with 12 bases between the two ends. This CDR3 is CASSQAIRQANTGELFF. The CDR3 region has the DNA TGTGCCAGCAGCCAAGCTATCAGGCAGGCGAACACCGGGGAGCTGTTTTTT.

This clonotype was seen many times. The chain joins TRBV2 to TRBJ2-3, with D tentatively TRBD2 (6 bases). This CDR3 has 14 residues. The germline gives CDR1 SNHLY, CDR2 FYNNEI. V shed 5 bases and J shed 2 bases, with 11 bases lying between them. The CDR3 sequence is CASSTTSSTDTQYF. The CDR3 nucleotides are TGTGCCAGCAGTACGACTAGTTCCACAGATACGCAGTATTTT.

In its sample, this clonotype was seen many times. The V gene is TRBV4-2, the J gene TRBJ2-2, with D perhaps TRBD2 (6 bases). CDR1 is LGHNA and CDR2 is YNFKEQ in the germline V gene. CDR3 length: 17 amino acids. Trimming removed 1 base from V and 4 bases from J, with 16 bases in between. In nucleotides, the CDR3 is TGTGCCAGCAGCCAAGGGTCCCAGCGGGTTAGCACCGGGGAGCTGTTTTTT. Translated: CASSQGSQRVSTGELFF.

This clonotype was picked up many times. The chain is built from TRBV2 and TRBJ1-1; 8 nucleotides agree with TRBD1. Germline assignment: CDR1 SNHLY and CDR2 FYNNEI. The CDR3 consists of 15 residues. J gave up 0 bases and V 4 bases, and 4 bases lay outside the gene matches. The CDR3 DNA is TGTGCCAGCAGTGTAAGGGACAGGATGAACACTGAAGCTTTCTTT. It encodes CASSVRDRMNTEAFF.

Ten or more counts support this clonotype. Here the CDR3 reads CASSDTGQAQYF. Written as DNA, the CDR3 is TGCGCCAGCAGCGATACGGGACAGGCACAGTACTTC. The chain recombines TRBV5-1 with TRBJ2-7, with 8 bases that match TRBD1. In germline, CDR1 is SGHRS, CDR2 YFSETQ. This CDR3 is built from 12 residues. The J segment lost 10 bases and the V segment lost 4 bases, leaving 7 bases of the junction unmatched.

In this sample, this clonotype turned up many times. This chain joins TRBV5-4 and TRBJ1-1, with D uncertain. Trimming left V 4 bases short and J 4 bases short, with 20 bases between. From germline, CDR1 is SGHNT and CDR2 YYREEE (reference sequence). CDR3 size: 16 residues. The CDR3 here is CASSPGRIRSATEAFF. In DNA form, the CDR3 reads TGTGCCAGCAGCCCTGGACGGATCCGGTCCGCCACTGAAGCTTTCTTT.

At least ten counts were recorded for this clonotype. The chain carries TRBV16 and TRBJ1-4; the D is unclear. Germline V gives CDR1 KGHSY, CDR2 FQNENV. This CDR3 comprises 13 residues. Deletions cut 2 bases from V and 8 bases from J, with 9 bases between. CDR3 in amino acids: CASSQNLPEKLFF. The CDR3 DNA is TGTGCCAGCAGCCAAAACCTACCGGAAAAACTGTTTTTT. Full variable domain (missing parts from reference TRBV16 and TRBJ1-4): GEEVAQTPKHLVRGEGQKAKLYCAPIKGHSYVFWYQQVLKNEFKFLISFQNENVFDETGMPKERFSAKCLPNSPCSLEIQATKLEDSAVYFCASSQNLPEKLFFGSGTQLSVL.

This clonotype has a count of ten or more. V usage is TRBV27 and J usage is TRBJ1-5; possibly TRBD1 for D (5 bases). The germline CDR1 and CDR2 sequences are MNHEY and SMNVEV (reference sequence). With 1 base removed from V and 0 bases from J, the gap between germline ends came to 10 bases. The CDR3 spans 16 residues. CDR3 coding DNA: TGTGCCAGCAGTTTATGGGGACTCCATAGCAATCAGCCCCAGCATTTT. This encodes CASSLWGLHSNQPQHF.

The gene calls are TRBV7-6 and TRBJ2-5; possibly TRBD2 for D (7 bases). This CDR3 spans 13 amino acids. The germline V and J ends were trimmed by 7 bases and 5 bases, with 14 bases remaining between them. Germline CDR1 is SGHVS and CDR2 is FNYEAQ. DNA of the CDR3: TGTGCCAGCACCAAGGGGGGGTTTGAGACCCAGTACTTC. Translating it yields CASTKGGFETQYF. Complete variable domain (other parts from reference TRBV7-6 and TRBJ2-5): GAGVSQSPRYKVTKRGQDVALRCDPISGHVSLYWYRQALGQGPEFLTYFNYEAQQDKSGLPNDRFSAERPEGSISTLTIQRTEQRDSAMYRCASTKGGFETQYFGPGTRLLVL.

This clonotype showed up many times. The chain carries TRBV20-1 and TRBJ1-5, with TRBD1 as a possible D gene (5 bases). The germline V gene has CDR1 DFQATT and CDR2 SNEGSKA (reference sequence). Between the trimmed V and J ends, which lost 3 bases and 7 bases, there was a span of 19 bases. The CDR3 is 15 residues long. CDR3 protein: CSARTSTRRGQPQHF. CDR3 DNA sequence: TGCAGTGCTAGGACTTCGACCCGAAGGGGCCAGCCCCAGCATTTT.

This clonotype was seen more than once but under ten times. This rearrangement joins TRBV24-1 to TRBJ2-2, with 7 nucleotides matching TRBD1. In germline, CDR1 is KGHDR, CDR2 SFDVKD. The CDR3 contains 16 residues. V shed 4 bases, J shed 5 bases, and the junction held 9 bases outside the gene matches. CDR3 in amino acids: CATSDPRQGSTGELFF. The CDR3 DNA is TGTGCCACCAGTGACCCGAGACAGGGATCTACCGGGGAGCTGTTTTTT.

This clonotype was seen many times. The chain's CDR3 is CSARDLKMNTEAFF. The CDR3 DNA follows: TGCAGTGCTAGAGATCTAAAGATGAACACTGAAGCTTTCTTT. The chain couples TRBV20-1 to TRBJ1-1; no firm D call. CDR3 size: 14 residues. Germline V gene lookup returns CDR1 DFQATT and CDR2 SNEGSKA (reference sequence). V lost 0 bases and J lost 0, with 8 bases in between.

This clonotype was detected ten times or more. The chain couples TRBV7-9 to TRBJ2-7, with D unclear. The CDR3 has 13 amino acids. Germline V CDR1 and CDR2: SEHNR, FQNEAQ (reference sequence). Deletions cut 4 bases from V and 5 bases from J, with 12 bases between. The DNA of the CDR3 is TGTGCCAGCAGCTATGGTAGCAGCGACGAGCAGTACTTC. As protein: CASSYGSSDEQYF.

This clonotype was detected many times. The chain uses TRBV4-2 and TRBJ2-7; D possibly matches TRBD1 or TRBD2 (5 bases each). From germline, CDR1 is LGHNA and CDR2 YNFKEQ. With 0 bases removed from V and 0 bases from J, the gap between germline ends came to 12 bases. The CDR3 is 16 residues long. The CDR3, as DNA: TGTGCCAGCAGCCAAGACCCCGGGACCCTCTCCTACGAGCAGTACTTC. Protein: CASSQDPGTLSYEQYF.

This clonotype was seen more than once but under ten times. This sequence joins TRBV7-2 and TRBJ2-1; 8 nucleotides agree with TRBD2. The V gene end was trimmed by 4 bases and the J gene end by 9 bases; junction bases not matched to a gene: 8. Germline-derived CDR1 and CDR2 are SGHTA and FQGNSA. This CDR3 contains 14 residues. CDR3 sequence: CASSWTRGGGEQFF. In nucleotides, the CDR3 is TGTGCCAGCAGCTGGACACGGGGGGGGGGTGAGCAGTTCTTC.

Ten or more counts support this clonotype. The chain's CDR3 is CSARGGVRTDTQYF. CDR3 DNA: TGCAGTGCTAGAGGAGGGGTAAGGACAGATACGCAGTATTTT. J is TRBJ2-3 and V is TRBV20-1; the D call may be TRBD1 or TRBD2 (5 bases each). Trimming took 1 base from V and 3 from J, leaving 11 bases between them. This CDR3 is built from 14 residues. From germline, CDR1 is DFQATT and CDR2 SNEGSKA (reference sequence).